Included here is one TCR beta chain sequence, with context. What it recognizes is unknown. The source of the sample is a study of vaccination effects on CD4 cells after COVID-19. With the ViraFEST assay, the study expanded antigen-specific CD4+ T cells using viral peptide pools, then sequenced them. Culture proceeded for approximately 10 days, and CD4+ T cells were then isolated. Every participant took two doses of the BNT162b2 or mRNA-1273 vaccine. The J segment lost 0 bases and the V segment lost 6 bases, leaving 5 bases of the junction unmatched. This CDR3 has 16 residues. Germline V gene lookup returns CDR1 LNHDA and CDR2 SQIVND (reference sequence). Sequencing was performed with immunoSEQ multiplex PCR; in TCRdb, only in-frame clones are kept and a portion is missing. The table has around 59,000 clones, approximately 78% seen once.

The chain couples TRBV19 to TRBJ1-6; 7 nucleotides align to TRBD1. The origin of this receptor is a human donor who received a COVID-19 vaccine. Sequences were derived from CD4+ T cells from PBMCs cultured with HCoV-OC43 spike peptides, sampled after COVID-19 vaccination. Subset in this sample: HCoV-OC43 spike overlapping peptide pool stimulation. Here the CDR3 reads CASRTTGSSYNSPLHF. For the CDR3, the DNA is TGTGCCAGTAGGACGACAGGGAGCTCCTATAATTCACCCCTCCACTTT.